One sample yielded the 10 T cell receptor delta chains listed below, sequenced in a study of DNA immune sequencing with unique molecular identifiers. A 32-plex genomic DNA assay used primers for all 8 TRDV and 4 TRDJ genes. In roughly 3 barcoding PCR cycles, molecules received a 12-nucleotide UMI, then adapter PCR followed. TCRdb redid the clone calls on the multiplex PCR reads with CATT. The sample consists of hundreds of delta-chain clones, 4% to 4.5% of them appearing once. The sample was gamma-delta T cells from PBMCs. These receptors were collected from a human donor in good health.

The table lists this clone with a few counts. The translation of this DNA and the TCRdb protein of a much larger clone differ at residue 16, probably owing to a read error; the protein shown here is translated from the DNA. The V call is TRDV2, the J call TRDJ1, with no clear D. Germline V gene data show CDR1 as GEAIGNYY and CDR2 as EKD. This CDR3 is built from 18 residues. The chain's CDR3 is CACEALEHRFPNTDKPIF. DNA of the CDR3: TGTGCCTGTGAAGCCCTCGAGCACCGATTTCCGAACACCGATAAACCCATCTTT.

Relative to its sample, this clone is medium-sized. The V call is TRDV2, the J call TRDJ1, with D unresolved. The CDR3 consists of 17 residues. CDR1 is GEAIGNYY and CDR2 is EKD in the germline V gene. Between the trimmed V and J ends, which lost 2 bases and 1 base, there was a span of 19 bases. The CDR3 coding sequence is TGTGCCTGTGACAATGTACTCCAAAGGAGGGGCACCGATAAACTCATCTTT. This codes for CACDNVLQRRGTDKLIF.

This clone is classed as medium-sized. This CDR3 is CACDTLLGDTLESNDKLIF. In DNA form, the CDR3 reads TGTGCCTGTGACACGCTTCTGGGGGATACGCTGGAATCTAACGATAAACTCATCTTT. The chain links TRDV2 to TRDJ1; 12 bases match TRDD3. V lost 1 base, J lost 4 bases, and 15 bases stayed unmatched. CDR1 and CDR2 (germline): GEAIGNYY, EKD. The CDR3 loop spans 19 amino acids.

This clone was detected only a few times. A far bigger clonotype differs at one base, so this is likely a read error. This sequence joins TRDV2 and TRDJ3; the D gene is possibly TRDD3 (6 bases). The CDR3 runs to 18 residues. Germline V lookup: CDR1 GEAIGNYY, CDR2 EKD. Trimming cost V 3 bases and J 0 bases, with 14 bases left between them. CDR3 sequence: CACDAAGATSWDTRQMFF. The CDR3, as DNA: TGTGCCTGTGACGCGGCTGGGGCCACCTCCTGGGACACCCGACAGATGTTTTTC.

This clone turned up a few times. A much larger clone lies a single base off, so this may be a read error. The chain employs TRDV2 and TRDJ1; 11 positions match TRDD3. The CDR3 has 18 residues. Looked up from germline, CDR1 is GEAIGNYY and CDR2 is EKD. This CDR3 reads CACDGMGDTNRYTDKLTF. The CDR3 DNA is TGTGCCTGTGACGGGATGGGGGATACGAATAGGTACACCGATAAACTCACCTTT.

This clone was counted between two and nine times. The protein held in TCRdb is that of a much larger clone and does not match this DNA's translation at residue 5, likely because of a read error; the protein shown is translated from the DNA. The chain recombines TRDV2 with TRDJ1, with TRDD3 matching over 12 bases. The CDR3 loop spans 17 amino acids. Looked up from germline, CDR1 is GEAIGNYY and CDR2 is EKD. V lost 3 bases and J lost 6; bases outside the gene matches: 13. In nucleotides, the CDR3 is TGTGCCTGTGACTCCGTGGGGCTGGGGGATACGTTAAATAAACTCATCTTT. Protein: CACDSVGLGDTLNKLIF.

In the case of this clone: This sequence is one base from a far larger clone and is likely a read error. The V call is TRDV1, the J call TRDJ1; 13 bases are a match to TRDD3. The J gene, left out of TCRdb, was set here by checking the DNA against germline. Germline CDR1 reads TSWWSYY; CDR2 reads QGS. The V gene end was trimmed by 1 base and the J gene end by 4 bases; junction bases not matched to a gene: 24. This CDR3 is 23 amino acids long. CDR3 nucleotides: TGTGCTCTTGGGGAACCAGGTCCTACGTCCTTACTGGGGGATACGGGACACATCGATAAACTCATCTTT. It codes for CALGEPGPTSLLGDTGHIDKLIF.

This clone showed up just a few times. With a far larger clone one base away, a read error is the likely cause. The same CDR3 can be traced to other DNA sequences in this sample. This rearrangement joins TRDV2 to TRDJ1, with D unresolved. V was pared by 1 base and J by 9 bases, with 17 bases between. Germline V lookup: CDR1 GEAIGNYY, CDR2 EKD. The CDR3 consists of 14 residues. In DNA form, the CDR3 reads TGTGCCTGTGACACTTTGGGAGGATCAAGGGAACTCATCTTT. Residues: CACDTLGGSRELIF.

By sample fraction, this clone is medium-sized. Other DNA sequences from this sample encode an identical CDR3 as well. The rearrangement links TRDV2 to TRDJ1; 9 bases agree with TRDD3. CDR1 is GEAIGNYY, CDR2 EKD, per germline. The CDR3 is 18 amino acids. V trimming: 1 base; J trimming: 2 bases; junction bases outside the gene matches: 13. The CDR3 region is CACDTLLGESGWTDKLIF. The CDR3 DNA reads as TGTGCCTGTGACACTTTACTGGGGGAGTCCGGATGGACCGATAAACTCATCTTT.

This clone was observed a handful of times. This likely traces to a read error, being one base from a far larger clone. Different DNA sequences within this sample yield the same CDR3. CDR3 amino acids: CACDLLGDTLKFVSDKLIF. CDR3 DNA: TGTGCCTGTGACTTACTGGGGGATACGTTGAAGTTTGTAAGCGATAAACTCATCTTT. The gene calls are TRDV2 and TRDJ1; 13 nucleotides align to TRDD3. The germline V gene encodes CDR1 GEAIGNYY and CDR2 EKD. With 3 bases clipped from V and 4 bases from J, the junction kept 16 bases outside the gene matches. The CDR3 length is 19 residues.